A single sample gave rise to the 20 T cell receptor beta chains below, sequenced in a study of cytomegalovirus exposure and HLA in healthy donors. PCR employed 60 Vbeta and 13 Jbeta primers. Some clones are missing from TCRdb's copy, which holds only in-frame ones; the method was immunoSEQ multiplex PCR. The data contain fewer than 150,000 clones, 60% to 75% of them singletons. Source material: PBMCs. Every receptor here comes from a human donor in good health.

The chain combines TRBV5-1 with TRBJ1-2; a possible D gene is TRBD1 (5 bases). V was shortened by 3 bases and J by 8 bases, with 20 bases between the two germline ends. The CDR3 contains 15 residues. CDR1 and CDR2 (germline): SGHRS, YFSETQ. The CDR3 region is CASSSPGTQAGGYTF. DNA for the CDR3: TGCGCCAGCAGCTCACCCGGGACTCAGGCGGGCGGCTACACCTTC. Drawing the rest from reference TRBV5-1 and TRBJ1-2, the complete variable domain is KAGVTQTPRYLIKTRGQQVTLSCSPISGHRSVSWYQQTPGQGLQFLFEYFSETQRNKGNFPGRFSGRQFSNSRSEMNVSTLELGDSALYLCASSSPGTQAGGYTFGSGTRLTVV.

The rearrangement joins TRBV10-3 to TRBJ2-7, with 13 bases identical to TRBD2. Germline V gives CDR1 ENHRY, CDR2 SYGVKD. CDR3 length: 15 residues. V lost 4 bases to trimming and J lost 6 bases; unmatched junction nucleotides: 6. The CDR3 sequence is CAISGGTSGTLEQYF. The CDR3 bases are TGTGCCATCAGTGGCGGGACTAGCGGGACTCTCGAGCAGTACTTC.

This chain joins TRBV27 and TRBJ1-4; TRBD1 is a possible D gene (6 bases). Trimming stripped 3 bases from V and 7 bases from J, with 15 bases between. Germline lookup yields CDR1 MNHEY and CDR2 SMNVEV (reference sequence). The CDR3 spans 15 residues. The CDR3 loop is CASSLLRRGGEKLFF. The DNA of the CDR3 is TGTGCCAGCAGTTTGCTGAGGCGAGGGGGTGAAAAACTGTTTTTT.

Comments on this clone: One end of the junction fails to match germline, which may point to a read error. The CDR3 loop reads CASSSRQGTYEQHF. DNA of the CDR3: TGTGCCAGCAGCTCCCGACAGGGAACCTACGAGCAGCACTTC. The chain couples TRBV11-3 to TRBJ2-7; 7 nucleotides match TRBD1. Per the germline V gene, CDR1 is SGHNT and CDR2 is YENEEA. The CDR3 runs 14 residues.

This clone was observed a few times. V is TRBV10-3 and J is TRBJ1-2, with 8 bases lining up with TRBD1. CDR1 ENHRY and CDR2 SYGVKD come from the germline V gene. V trimming: 9 bases; J trimming: 8 bases; junction bases outside the gene matches: 11. The CDR3 runs 13 residues. The CDR3 sequence is CAIGTGAGEGYTF. In DNA form, the CDR3 reads TGTGCCATAGGGACAGGAGCAGGGGAGGGCTACACCTTC.

The genes are TRBV5-1 and TRBJ2-4, with 9 nucleotides matching TRBD2. V was clipped by 4 bases and J by 4 bases; unmatched bases: 12. CDR3 length: 17 residues. The germline CDR1 and CDR2 sequences are SGHRS and YFSETQ. CDR3 DNA sequence: TGCGCCAGCAGCAAACCAGCGGGAGCGGGAGGAAAAAACATTCAGTACTTC. Residues: CASSKPAGAGGKNIQYF.

This chain joins TRBV5-1 and TRBJ1-1, with 7 nucleotides matching TRBD1. CDR1 SGHRS and CDR2 YFSETQ come from the germline V gene. V gave up 4 bases and J gave up 1 base; unmatched junction bases: 7. There are 15 residues in the CDR3. CDR3 amino acids: CASSDYRGENTEAFF. CDR3 nucleotide sequence: TGCGCCAGCAGCGACTACAGGGGAGAGAACACTGAAGCTTTCTTT.

The chain combines TRBV7-9 with TRBJ1-1; TRBD1 matches at 7 bases. V shed 4 bases, J shed 0 bases, and the junction held 2 bases outside the gene matches. CDR1 is SEHNR, CDR2 FQNEAQ, per germline (reference sequence). The CDR3 spans 14 residues. CDR3 sequence reads: CASSSTGVNTEAFF. The CDR3 DNA follows: TGTGCCAGCAGCTCTACAGGGGTGAACACTGAAGCTTTCTTT.

The CDR3 DNA reads TGTGCCAGCAGCTTGGGGGGACAGGGGAGCCGCACTGAAGCTTTCTTT. It encodes CASSLGGQGSRTEAFF. V is TRBV5-6 and J is TRBJ1-1; 10 positions match TRBD1. The germline V gene has CDR1 SGHDT and CDR2 YYEEEE. The CDR3 totals 16 residues. Trimming took 0 bases from V and 4 from J; bases not matched to a gene: 6.

In the case of this clone: Other nucleotide sequences in the sample specify the same CDR3. This CDR3 reads CASSVGGSTEAFF. Here the CDR3 DNA reads TGTGCCAGCAGCGTTGGGGGGAGCACTGAAGCTTTCTTT. The rearrangement joins TRBV9 to TRBJ1-1; tentatively, D is TRBD1 (5 bases). Deletions cut 2 bases from V and 4 bases from J, with 9 bases between. This CDR3 region has 13 residues. The germline CDR1 and CDR2 sequences are SGDLS and YYNGEE.

The J gene is TRBJ1-5, the V gene TRBV4-1; tentative D call: TRBD1 (5 bases). The V gene lost 0 bases and the J gene lost 2 bases, with 17 bases spanning the gap. From germline, CDR1 is MGHRA and CDR2 YSYEKL. CDR3 length: 18 amino acids. The CDR3 loop is CASSQDLGWGDRNQPQHF. The CDR3 nucleotides are TGCGCCAGCAGCCAAGACTTGGGGTGGGGGGATCGCAATCAGCCCCAGCATTTT.

This clone has a handful of counts. This chain joins TRBV5-1 and TRBJ1-5, with D uncertain. CDR1 SGHRS and CDR2 YFSETQ come from the germline V gene. V was cut by 0 bases and J by 7 bases, with 14 bases left in between. The CDR3 covers 15 residues. The CDR3 region is CASSLGALGRQPQHF. The DNA for the CDR3 is TGCGCCAGCAGCTTGGGGGCCCTCGGGAGGCAGCCCCAGCATTTT.

The chain is built from TRBV7-9 and TRBJ2-2; D is possibly TRBD2 (6 bases). The V and J ends lost 6 bases and 4 bases respectively, with 15 bases between them. Germline CDR1 reads SEHNR; CDR2 reads FQNEAQ (reference sequence). This CDR3 is built from 15 residues. Here the CDR3 DNA reads TGTGCCAGCAGACAGTCTAGCGAGATCACCGGGGAGCTGTTTTTT. Translation: CASRQSSEITGELFF. The entire variable domain, with the rest obtained from reference TRBV7-9 and TRBJ2-2, is as follows: DTGVSQNPRHKITKRGQNVTFRCDPISEHNRLYWYRQTLGQGPEFLTYFQNEAQLEKSRLLSDRFSAERPKGSFSTLEIQRTEQGDSAMYLCASRQSSEITGELFFGEGSRLTVL.

The V call is TRBV5-6, the J call TRBJ1-5; D gene ambiguous. V was pared by 4 bases and J by 1 base, with 12 bases between. The CDR3 is 15 residues long. Germline V CDR1 and CDR2: SGHDT, YYEEEE. The DNA of the CDR3 is TGTGCCAGCAGCCGTCAAGACTTGAGCAATCAGCCCCAGCATTTT. Translation: CASSRQDLSNQPQHF.

This chain links TRBV10-2 with TRBJ2-7; D unclear. From germline, CDR1 is WSHSY and CDR2 SAAADI. V dropped 5 bases and J dropped 2 bases, with 4 bases sitting between them. The CDR3 is made up of 11 amino acids. CDR3 sequence (DNA): TGCGCCAGCAGTCCCGCCTACGAGCAGTACTTC. Protein: CASSPAYEQYF.

In this sample, this clone turned up a few times. The J gene is TRBJ1-1, the V gene TRBV10-2; 7 positions agree with TRBD1. V lost 6 bases to trimming and J lost 0 bases; unmatched junction nucleotides: 4. The germline gives CDR1 WSHSY, CDR2 SAAADI. This CDR3 is built from 14 residues. The CDR3 nucleotides read TGCGCCAGCAGGGGGACAGCCATGAACACTGAAGCTTTCTTT. The encoded protein is CASRGTAMNTEAFF.

The rearrangement links TRBV14 to TRBJ2-1, with D possibly TRBD2 on 6 matching bases. There are 16 residues in the CDR3. V gave up 5 bases and J gave up 2 bases, with 16 bases separating them. The germline V gene has CDR1 SGHDN and CDR2 FVKESK. As DNA, the CDR3 is TGTGCCAGCAGCAAGTCCGGGACTCCGGCCTACAATGAGCAGTTCTTC. Its translation: CASSKSGTPAYNEQFF.

CDR3 nucleotides: TGCGCCAGCAGTGAGTCCCGGTCGGGAGCGGTCCCCGAGGCCGGGGAGCTGTTTTTT. Translating gives CASSESRSGAVPEAGELFF. The chain combines TRBV10-2 with TRBJ2-2; possible D gene TRBD2, 6 bases. Trimming shortened V by 0 bases and J by 6 bases, and 23 bases separated the two germline ends. Germline V CDR1 and CDR2: WSHSY, SAAADI. This CDR3 contains 19 residues.

This chain uses TRBV28 with TRBJ1-1; 8 bases map to TRBD1. The CDR3 consists of 13 residues. Germline values: CDR1 MDHEN, CDR2 SYDVKM. After removal of 5 bases from V and 10 bases from J, the junction contained 9 bases not matched to a gene. Here the CDR3 reads CASSQGAGGGAFF. In DNA form, the CDR3 reads TGTGCCAGCAGTCAGGGGGCGGGCGGGGGAGCTTTCTTT.

The chain joins TRBV10-3 to TRBJ1-1; D possibly corresponds to TRBD1 (5 bases). Trimming removed 3 bases at V and 3 bases at J, with 20 bases between. The CDR3 length is 17 residues. The germline V gene has CDR1 ENHRY and CDR2 SYGVKD. In DNA form, the CDR3 reads TGTGCCATCAGTGACGGGGGAAGGGGAGGTGCGGACACTGAAGCTTTCTTT. It is translated as CAISDGGRGGADTEAFF.